This TCR beta chain is from a study of cytomegalovirus exposure and HLA in healthy donors. The PCR employed 60 Vbeta primers together with 13 Jbeta primers. The data were produced by immunoSEQ multiplex PCR, yet TCRdb's version contains in-frame clones alone and is incomplete. The data hold more than 110,000 clones, with around 72% observed a single time. About this clone itself: The antigen is undetermined.

Overall study findings and caveats: The classifier was said to identify cytomegalovirus status with high specificity and sensitivity.

Sequenced material: PBMCs. The TCR sequence derives from a human donor in good health.

In DNA, the CDR3 is TGCGCCAGCAGCTTCCGGGACTCTGAAACCGGGGAGCTGTTTTTT. Translation: CASSFRDSETGELFF. The chain couples TRBV5-1 to TRBJ2-2; possible D gene TRBD2, 6 bases. The ends were cut back, 2 bases at V and 5 bases at J, with 13 bases in the middle. This CDR3 is 15 amino acids long. Per germline, CDR1 SGHRS and CDR2 YFSETQ.